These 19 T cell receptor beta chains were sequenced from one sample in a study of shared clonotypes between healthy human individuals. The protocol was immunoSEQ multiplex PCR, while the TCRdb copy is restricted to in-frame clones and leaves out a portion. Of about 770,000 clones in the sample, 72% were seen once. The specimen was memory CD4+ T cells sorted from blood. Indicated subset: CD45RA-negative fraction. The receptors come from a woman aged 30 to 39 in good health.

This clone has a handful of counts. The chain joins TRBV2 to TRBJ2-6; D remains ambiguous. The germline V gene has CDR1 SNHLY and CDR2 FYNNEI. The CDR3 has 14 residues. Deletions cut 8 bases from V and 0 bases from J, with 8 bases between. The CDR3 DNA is TGTGCCAGCTCCCCCCGCTCTGGGGCCAACGTCCTGACTTTC. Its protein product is CASSPRSGANVLTF.

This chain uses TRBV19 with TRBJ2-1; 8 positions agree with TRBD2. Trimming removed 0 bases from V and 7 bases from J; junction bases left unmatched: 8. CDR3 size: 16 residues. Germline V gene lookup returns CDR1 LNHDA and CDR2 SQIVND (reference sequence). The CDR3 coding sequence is TGTGCCAGTAGTATAGATCACGGGAGGGCCTGGAATGAGCAGTTCTTC. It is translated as CASSIDHGRAWNEQFF.

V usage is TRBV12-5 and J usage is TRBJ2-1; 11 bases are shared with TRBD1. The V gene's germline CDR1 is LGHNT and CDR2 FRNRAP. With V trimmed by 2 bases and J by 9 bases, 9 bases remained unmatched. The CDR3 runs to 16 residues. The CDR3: CASGLNPGQGDGEQFF. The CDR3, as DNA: TGTGCTAGTGGTTTGAATCCGGGACAGGGGGACGGTGAGCAGTTCTTC.

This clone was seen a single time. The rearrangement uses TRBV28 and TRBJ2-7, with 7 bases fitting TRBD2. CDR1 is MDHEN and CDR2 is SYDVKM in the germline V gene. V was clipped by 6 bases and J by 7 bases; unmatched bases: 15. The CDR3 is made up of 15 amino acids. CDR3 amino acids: CASRPASGAYSEQYF. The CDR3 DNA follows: TGTGCCAGCAGACCTGCTAGCGGAGCCTACTCTGAGCAGTACTTC.

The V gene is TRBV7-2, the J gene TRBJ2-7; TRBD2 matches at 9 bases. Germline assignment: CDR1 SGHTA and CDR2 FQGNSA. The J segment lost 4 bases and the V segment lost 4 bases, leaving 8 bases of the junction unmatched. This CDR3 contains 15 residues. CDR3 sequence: CASSYTGTSRYEQYF. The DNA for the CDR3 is TGTGCCAGCAGCTATACCGGGACTAGCCGGTACGAGCAGTACTTC.

The chain's CDR3 is CASSISGIFQETQYF. The CDR3, as DNA: TGTGCCAGCAGCATTAGCGGCATTTTCCAAGAGACCCAGTACTTC. The rearrangement joins TRBV7-6 to TRBJ2-5, with D tentatively TRBD2 (6 bases). Trimming stripped 5 bases from V and 1 base from J, with 14 bases between. Germline values: CDR1 SGHVS, CDR2 FNYEAQ. This CDR3 comprises 15 residues.

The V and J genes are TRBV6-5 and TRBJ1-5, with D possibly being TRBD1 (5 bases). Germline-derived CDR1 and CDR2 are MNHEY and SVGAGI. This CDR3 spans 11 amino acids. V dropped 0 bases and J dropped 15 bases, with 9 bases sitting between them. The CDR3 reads CASSYSRDTHF. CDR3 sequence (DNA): TGTGCCAGCAGTTACTCCAGGGATACGCATTTT.

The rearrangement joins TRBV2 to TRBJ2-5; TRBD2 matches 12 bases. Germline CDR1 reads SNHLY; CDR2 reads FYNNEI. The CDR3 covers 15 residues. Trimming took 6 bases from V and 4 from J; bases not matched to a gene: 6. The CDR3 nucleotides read TGTGCCAGCAGCGGACTAGCGGGAAGCTCAGAGACCCAGTACTTC. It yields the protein CASSGLAGSSETQYF.

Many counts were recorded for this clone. The CDR3, as DNA: TGTGCCAGCAGTTTATGCCAGGGGGCTTGTGGCTACACCTTC. It codes for CASSLCQGACGYTF. The chain recombines TRBV28 with TRBJ1-2, with TRBD1 matching 8 bases. The germline V gene encodes CDR1 MDHEN and CDR2 SYDVKM. The J segment lost 7 bases and the V segment lost 0 bases, leaving 4 bases of the junction unmatched. The CDR3 spans 14 residues.

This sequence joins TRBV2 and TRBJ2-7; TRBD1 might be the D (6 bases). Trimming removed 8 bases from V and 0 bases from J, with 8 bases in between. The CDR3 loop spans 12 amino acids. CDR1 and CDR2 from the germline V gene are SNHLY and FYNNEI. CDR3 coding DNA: TGTGCCAGCGGACAGCTCTCCTACGAGCAGTACTTC. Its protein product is CASGQLSYEQYF.

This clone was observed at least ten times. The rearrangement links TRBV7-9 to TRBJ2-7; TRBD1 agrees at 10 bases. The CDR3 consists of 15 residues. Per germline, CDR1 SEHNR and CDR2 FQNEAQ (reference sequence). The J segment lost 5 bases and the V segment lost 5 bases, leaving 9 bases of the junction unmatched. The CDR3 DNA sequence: TGTGCCAGCAGCCTAACGGGGACAGGGGTAGACGAGCAGTACTTC. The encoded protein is CASSLTGTGVDEQYF.

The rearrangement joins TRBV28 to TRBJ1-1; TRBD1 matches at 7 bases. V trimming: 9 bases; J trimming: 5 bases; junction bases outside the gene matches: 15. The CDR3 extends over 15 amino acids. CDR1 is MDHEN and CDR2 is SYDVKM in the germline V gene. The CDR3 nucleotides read TGTGCCAGTACCCCCGGGAGGGGGCGGGAGACTGAAGCTTTCTTT. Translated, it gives CASTPGRGRETEAFF.

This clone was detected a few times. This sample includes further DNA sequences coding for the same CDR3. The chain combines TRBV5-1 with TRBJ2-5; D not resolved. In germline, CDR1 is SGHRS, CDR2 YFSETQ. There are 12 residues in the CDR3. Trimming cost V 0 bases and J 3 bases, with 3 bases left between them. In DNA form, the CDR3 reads TGCGCCAGCAGCTTGGGGGAAGAGACCCAGTACTTC. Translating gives CASSLGEETQYF.

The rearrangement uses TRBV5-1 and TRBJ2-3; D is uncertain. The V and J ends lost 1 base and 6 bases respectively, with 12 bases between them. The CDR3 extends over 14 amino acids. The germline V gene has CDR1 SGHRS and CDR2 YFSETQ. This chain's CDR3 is CASSLIGSQDTQYF. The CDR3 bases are TGCGCCAGCAGCTTGATCGGGTCGCAGGATACGCAGTATTTT. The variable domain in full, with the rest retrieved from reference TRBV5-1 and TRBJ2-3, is KAGVTQTPRYLIKTRGQQVTLSCSPISGHRSVSWYQQTPGQGLQFLFEYFSETQRNKGNFPGRFSGRQFSNSRSEMNVSTLELGDSALYLCASSLIGSQDTQYFGPGTRLTVL.

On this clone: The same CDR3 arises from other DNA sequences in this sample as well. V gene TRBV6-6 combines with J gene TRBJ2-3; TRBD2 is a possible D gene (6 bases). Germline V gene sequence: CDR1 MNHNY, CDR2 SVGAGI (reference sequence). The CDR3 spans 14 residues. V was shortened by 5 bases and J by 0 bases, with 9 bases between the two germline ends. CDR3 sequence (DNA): TGTGCCAGCAGTCCTGGGGGGAGCACAGATACGCAGTATTTT. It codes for CASSPGGSTDTQYF.

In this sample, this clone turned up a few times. In DNA form, the CDR3 reads TGTGCCAGCAGCCCTAGACAGTCTGGAAACACCATATATTTT. This encodes CASSPRQSGNTIYF. The chain employs TRBV5-6 and TRBJ1-3; a weak D match, TRBD1 (5 bases). V lost 4 bases to trimming and J lost 1 base, with 9 bases between them. The CDR3 covers 14 residues. The germline V gene encodes CDR1 SGHDT and CDR2 YYEEEE.

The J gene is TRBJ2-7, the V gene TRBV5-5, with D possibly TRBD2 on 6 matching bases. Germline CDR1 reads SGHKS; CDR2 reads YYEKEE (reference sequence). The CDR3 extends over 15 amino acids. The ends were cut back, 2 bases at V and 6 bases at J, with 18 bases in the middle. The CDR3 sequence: CASSFITAGLSEQYF. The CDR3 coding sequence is TGTGCCAGCAGCTTTATTACGGCGGGATTGAGCGAGCAGTACTTC.

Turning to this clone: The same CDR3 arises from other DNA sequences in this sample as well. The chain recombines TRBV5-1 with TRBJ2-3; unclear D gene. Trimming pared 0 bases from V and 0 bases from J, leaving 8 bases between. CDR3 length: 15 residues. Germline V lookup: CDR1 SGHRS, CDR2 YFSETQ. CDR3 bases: TGCGCCAGCAGCTTGGCAACCATTAGCACAGATACGCAGTATTTT. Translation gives CASSLATISTDTQYF.

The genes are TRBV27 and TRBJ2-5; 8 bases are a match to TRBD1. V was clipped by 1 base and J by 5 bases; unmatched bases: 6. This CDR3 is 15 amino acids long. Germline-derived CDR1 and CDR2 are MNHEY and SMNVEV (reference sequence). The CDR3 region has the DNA TGTGCCAGCAGTTTATGGGCAGGGGGCGCCGAGACCCAGTACTTC. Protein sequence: CASSLWAGGAETQYF.